These 29 T cell receptor beta chains came from one sample sequenced in a study of T cells in Graves' hyperthyroidism and ophthalmopathy. Amplified TCR beta CDR3 regions derived from RNA transcripts. The TCR CDR3 first-round RT-PCR relied on the HTBI primer set. In TCRdb, the multiplex PCR reads were re-called with MiXCR into one record per CDR3 protein. The sample consists of nearly 600,000 distinct CDR3 sequences, more than 11% of them appearing once. Specimen: blood. These receptors came from a woman aged 25-40 years with Graves' hyperthyroidism that later progressed to Graves' ophthalmopathy.

The chain is built from TRBV5-1 and TRBJ1-2, with D possibly TRBD1 on 6 matching bases. Germline CDR1 and CDR2: SGHRS and YFSETQ. The CDR3 runs 14 residues. V was cut by 2 bases and J by 2 bases, with 10 bases left in between. CDR3 in DNA: TGCGCCAGCAGCTTCGATACAGGGAACTATGGCTACACCTTC. Its translation: CASSFDTGNYGYTF.

This clonotype was detected ten times or more. This chain uses TRBV7-9 with TRBJ2-7, with 8 bases lining up with TRBD1. The CDR3 totals 14 residues. The germline CDR1 and CDR2 sequences are SEHNR and FQNEAQ (reference sequence). The V and J ends lost 1 base and 6 bases, in that order; junction bases with no gene match: 5. The CDR3 sequence is CASSLGQTGAEQYF. The CDR3 region has the DNA TGTGCCAGCAGCTTAGGACAGACAGGGGCCGAGCAGTACTTC.

This clonotype turned up a few times. This rearrangement joins TRBV20-1 to TRBJ2-3; 7 bases map to TRBD2. The length of the CDR3 is 13 residues. V lost 1 base to trimming and J lost 6 bases; unmatched junction nucleotides: 4. Germline CDR1 is DFQATT and CDR2 is SNEGSKA (reference sequence). CDR3 bases: TGCAGTGCTAGAGGGGAGGGAATGGATACGCAGTATTTT. Translating gives CSARGEGMDTQYF.

This clonotype was observed a handful of times. The chain recombines TRBV19 with TRBJ1-1, with 10 bases fitting TRBD1. This CDR3 spans 14 amino acids. V lost 5 bases, J lost 6 bases, and 6 bases stayed unmatched. Germline CDR1 is LNHDA and CDR2 is SQIVND (reference sequence). The CDR3 loop is CASSVGQGDAEAFF. Here the CDR3 DNA reads TGTGCCAGTAGTGTTGGACAGGGGGACGCTGAAGCTTTCTTT. The full variable domain, completed using reference TRBV19 and TRBJ1-1, is DGGITQSPKYLFRKEGQNVTLSCEQNLNHDAMYWYRQDPGQGLRLIYYSQIVNDFQKGDIAEGYSVSREKKESFPLTVTSAQKNPTAFYLCASSVGQGDAEAFFGQGTRLTVV.

This clonotype occurred many times. The gene calls are TRBV2 and TRBJ1-1; the D is unclear. V lost 0 bases and J 4 bases, leaving 9 bases between the germline ends. The CDR3 extends over 14 amino acids. Germline CDR1 SNHLY, CDR2 FYNNEI. The CDR3: CASSEARRFTEAFF. The DNA of the CDR3 is TGTGCCAGCAGTGAAGCAAGGAGGTTCACTGAAGCTTTCTTT.

This clonotype was counted a few times. The chain joins TRBV7-9 to TRBJ2-3; TRBD2 matches at 8 bases. Germline lookup yields CDR1 SEHNR and CDR2 FQNEAQ (reference sequence). This CDR3 has 16 residues. Trimming cost V 4 bases and J 8 bases; bases outside gene matches: 14. The CDR3 bases are TGTGCCAGCAGCTCTCGGACTAGCCACCTTTTAGTTACGCAGTATTTT. Protein sequence: CASSSRTSHLLVTQYF.

Remarks on this clonotype: A read error may explain this, as a much larger clone is one base away. J is TRBJ1-4 and V is TRBV5-6; the D gene is possibly TRBD1 (5 bases). The CDR3 loop spans 15 amino acids. CDR1 SGHDT and CDR2 YYEEEE come from the germline V gene. DNA of the CDR3: TGTGCCAGCAGCTTGGAGGGAGGGGCGGATGAAAAACTGCTTTTT. Translated: CASSLEGGADEKLLF.

The chain recombines TRBV28 with TRBJ1-1, with 10 bases aligning to TRBD1. Trimming removed 2 bases from V and 10 bases from J; junction bases left unmatched: 1. The CDR3 spans 12 residues. The V gene's germline CDR1 is MDHEN and CDR2 SYDVKM. The CDR3 spells CASSLRDRGAFF. The CDR3, as DNA: TGTGCCAGCAGTTTAAGGGACAGGGGAGCTTTCTTT.

There are a few counts of this clonotype. The chain uses TRBV6-2 or TRBV6-3 and TRBJ2-1; D is perhaps TRBD2 (6 bases). The germline V gene has CDR1 MNHEY and CDR2 SVGEGT. Trimming removed 2 bases from V and 3 bases from J, with 14 bases in between. This CDR3 is built from 16 residues. CDR3 protein: CASSYGGLQYYNEQFF. The CDR3 DNA is TGTGCCAGCAGTTACGGAGGACTACAATACTACAATGAGCAGTTCTTC.

This clonotype was observed many times. The rearrangement joins TRBV29-1 to TRBJ2-7, with TRBD2 matching 7 bases. The CDR3 has 13 residues. Germline CDR1 and CDR2: SQVTM and ANQGSEA. The ends lost 4 bases at V and 2 bases at J; junction bases unmatched: 5. The CDR3 region is CSVVLAEAYEQYF. As DNA, the CDR3 is TGCAGCGTTGTGCTAGCGGAGGCCTACGAGCAGTACTTC.

This clonotype has at least ten counts. The rearrangement joins TRBV6-2 or TRBV6-3 to TRBJ1-2, with 11 nucleotides matching TRBD1. J was trimmed by 1 base and V by 2 bases; bases with no gene match: 6. The germline gives CDR1 MNHEY, CDR2 SVGEGT. The CDR3 spans 17 residues. The DNA for the CDR3 is TGTGCCAGCAGTTACCCGGACAGGGGGCGTCGTAACTATGGCTACACCTTC. As protein: CASSYPDRGRRNYGYTF.

The chain couples TRBV18 to TRBJ2-2, with unresolved D. Looked up from germline, CDR1 is KGHSH and CDR2 is LQKENI. V was pared by 2 bases and J by 0 bases, with 10 bases between. This CDR3 comprises 16 residues. The CDR3 region is CASSPSDPANTGELFF. The CDR3 nucleotides are TGTGCCAGCTCACCATCGGACCCCGCGAACACCGGGGAGCTGTTTTTT. Complete variable domain (other parts from reference TRBV18 and TRBJ2-2): NAGVMQNPRHLVRRRGQEARLRCSPMKGHSHVYWYRQLPEEGLKFMVYLQKENIIDESGMPKERFSAEFPKEGPSILRIQQVVRGDSAAYFCASSPSDPANTGELFFGEGSRLTVL.

This clonotype was observed a few times. A much larger clone differs by one base, so this may be a read error. The chain employs TRBV7-2 and TRBJ1-6; 7 bases are a match to TRBD1. The CDR3 contains 15 residues. The V gene's germline CDR1 is SGHTA and CDR2 FQGNSA. Here the CDR3 DNA reads TGTGCCGGCAGCACGGGACTCTCAGGGGGTTCACCCCTCCACTTT. It specifies CAGSTGLSGGSPLHF.

This clonotype has more than one count but fewer than ten. The J gene is TRBJ2-2, the V gene TRBV15, with 12 positions matching TRBD2. This CDR3 has 16 residues. The germline V gene encodes CDR1 LNHNV and CDR2 YYDKDF (reference sequence). The J segment lost 7 bases and the V segment lost 1 base, leaving 4 bases of the junction unmatched. The CDR3 nucleotides are TGTGCCACCAGCAGAGGGGGACTAGCGGGTGGCGGGGAGCTGTTTTTT. Translation gives CATSRGGLAGGGELFF.

The rearrangement links TRBV24-1 to TRBJ2-7; no reliable D call. CDR3 size: 12 residues. Germline loops: CDR1 KGHDR, CDR2 SFDVKD. The V end lost 6 bases, the J end lost 0 bases, and 5 bases lay between the germline ends. CDR3: CATSSSSYEQYF. CDR3 coding DNA: TGTGCCACCAGTAGCAGCTCCTACGAGCAGTACTTC.

This clonotype came up many times. J is TRBJ2-1 and V is TRBV29-1; the match to TRBD2 covers 14 bases. Germline assignment: CDR1 SQVTM and CDR2 ANQGSEA. With 6 bases clipped from V and 7 bases from J, the junction kept 8 bases outside the gene matches. The CDR3 consists of 15 residues. The CDR3 loop reads CSVLGLAGGWNEQFF. The CDR3 nucleotides read TGCAGCGTCCTCGGACTAGCGGGAGGCTGGAATGAGCAGTTCTTC.

Many counts were recorded for this clonotype. The chain has TRBV6-1 and TRBJ2-5; D ambiguous. Trimming cost V 2 bases and J 5 bases, with 9 bases left between them. Germline-derived CDR1 and CDR2 are MNHNS and SASEGT. This CDR3 has 13 residues. The CDR3 nucleotides read TGTGCCAGCAGTGAACCCCAGTTGGAGACCCAGTACTTC. The encoded protein is CASSEPQLETQYF.

The rearrangement uses TRBV6-1 and TRBJ1-5; D remains ambiguous. CDR1 and CDR2 (germline): MNHNS, SASEGT. The CDR3 runs to 21 residues. The V and J ends lost 5 bases and 3 bases respectively, with 32 bases between them. CDR3: CASSQRVFHLQESRYNQPQHF. The CDR3 DNA is TGTGCCAGCAGTCAAAGGGTTTTCCACCTTCAAGAGAGCAGGTACAATCAGCCCCAGCATTTT.

Of note for this clonotype: Because the CDR3's place on the DNA is in doubt, the DNA is left out and the CDR3 is given as listed by TCRdb. The chain uses TRBV27 and TRBJ2-3; the D call in the table, TRBD2, was not verified against the DNA. From its first to its last residue, the CDR3 has 17 amino acids. CDR1 and CDR2 (germline): MNHEY, SMNVEV (reference sequence). The CDR3 loop is CASSTSASGSRRDTQYF.

This clonotype was seen many times. The chain combines TRBV28 with TRBJ1-5; D call uncertain. Germline V CDR1 and CDR2: MDHEN, SYDVKM. Between the trimmed V and J ends, which lost 10 bases and 0 bases, there was a span of 22 bases. CDR3 size: 17 residues. As DNA, the CDR3 is TGTGCCACCTCCCCCCTGGGCCAAGTATATAGCAATCAGCCCCAGCATTTT. The encoded protein is CATSPLGQVYSNQPQHF. The full variable domain, in which reference TRBV28 and TRBJ1-5 provide the parts outside the CDR3, is DVKVTQSSRYLVKRTGEKVFLECVQDMDHENMFWYRQDPGLGLRLIYFSYDVKMKEKGDIPEGYSVSREKKERFSLILESASTNQTSMYLCATSPLGQVYSNQPQHFGDGTRLSIL.

This clonotype was counted many times. This chain links TRBV10-2 with TRBJ2-7; 9 bases align to TRBD2. The CDR3 loop spans 14 amino acids. From germline, CDR1 is WSHSY and CDR2 SAAADI. Unmatched junction bases numbered 10, after V lost 8 bases and J lost 5 bases. CDR3 sequence reads: CASRAGGGDHEQYF. The DNA of the CDR3 is TGCGCCAGCCGCGCGGGAGGGGGGGACCACGAGCAGTACTTC.

This clonotype was counted many times. The CDR3 loop is CASSYPAGTGAASDGYTF. CDR3 coding DNA: TGTGCCAGCAGTTACCCGGCCGGGACAGGGGCCGCATCGGATGGCTACACCTTC. This chain uses TRBV6-2 or TRBV6-3 with TRBJ1-2; 10 bases are shared with TRBD1. Germline V gives CDR1 MNHEY, CDR2 SVGEGT. After removal of 2 bases from V and 6 bases from J, the junction contained 15 bases not matched to a gene. This CDR3 spans 18 amino acids.

This clonotype occurred many times. This chain links TRBV6-1 with TRBJ2-7; TRBD1 matches 11 bases. V was clipped by 8 bases and J by 4 bases; unmatched bases: 7. The CDR3 sequence is 14 residues long. Germline CDR1 and CDR2: MNHNS and SASEGT. The CDR3: CASGGDRGRYEQYF. The CDR3, as DNA: TGTGCCAGCGGGGGGGACAGGGGGAGGTACGAGCAGTACTTC.

This clonotype has more than one count but fewer than ten. V is TRBV7-9 and J is TRBJ2-3; tentative D call: TRBD2 (6 bases). This CDR3 is built from 15 residues. Trimming took 5 bases from V and 4 from J, leaving 16 bases between them. Germline assignment: CDR1 SEHNR and CDR2 FQNEAQ (reference sequence). The CDR3 sequence: CASSPNRLVPDTQYF. The CDR3 region has the DNA TGTGCCAGCAGCCCGAACCGACTAGTCCCAGATACGCAGTATTTT.

There are many counts of this clonotype. The J gene is TRBJ1-5, the V gene TRBV15; weak D call: TRBD1 (6 bases). This CDR3 is 15 amino acids long. The ends were cut back, 7 bases at V and 4 bases at J, with 17 bases in the middle. Germline V gene data show CDR1 as LNHNV and CDR2 as YYDKDF (reference sequence). CDR3 sequence: CATKRDTGRNQPQHF. The DNA for the CDR3 is TGTGCCACCAAGAGGGACACAGGGAGGAATCAGCCCCAGCATTTT.

V gene TRBV28 combines with J gene TRBJ1-1; no clear D. The CDR3 spans 12 residues. Between the trimmed V and J ends, which lost 5 bases and 12 bases, there was a span of 16 bases. CDR1 MDHEN and CDR2 SYDVKM come from the germline V gene. CDR3 bases: TGTGCCAGCAGTCCCTCGACGAGACTCCCTTTCTTT. Amino acid sequence: CASSPSTRLPFF.

This clonotype was counted a few times. The V and J genes are TRBV20-1 and TRBJ2-3; D not certain. Trimming left V 5 bases short and J 2 bases short, with 5 bases between. The CDR3 is 11 residues long. CDR1 and CDR2 (germline): DFQATT, SNEGSKA (reference sequence). The CDR3 DNA sequence: TGCAGTGCTCCTACCACAGATACGCAGTATTTT. Protein sequence: CSAPTTDTQYF.

This clonotype occurred many times. This chain joins TRBV5-6 and TRBJ1-1; D might be TRBD1 (5 bases). Germline lookup yields CDR1 SGHDT and CDR2 YYEEEE. Trimming stripped 6 bases from V and 1 base from J, with 13 bases between. The CDR3 is 14 residues long. The CDR3 here is CASNRQRTNTEAFF. DNA of the CDR3: TGTGCCAGCAACCGACAGAGAACGAACACTGAAGCTTTCTTT. Variable domain in full (rest from reference TRBV5-6 and TRBJ1-1): DAGVTQSPTHLIKTRGQQVTLRCSPKSGHDTVSWYQQALGQGPQFIFQYYEEEERQRGNFPDRFSGHQFPNYSSELNVNALLLGDSALYLCASNRQRTNTEAFFGQGTRLTVV.

The gene calls are TRBV5-1 and TRBJ2-7, with TRBD2 matching 7 bases. The ends lost 0 bases at V and 4 bases at J; junction bases unmatched: 4. Germline V gene lookup returns CDR1 SGHRS and CDR2 YFSETQ. The CDR3 has 14 residues. In nucleotides, the CDR3 is TGCGCCAGCAGCTTGGTGCCCGGGGGGTACGAGCAGTACTTC. Translating gives CASSLVPGGYEQYF.